The T cell receptor beta chain described here comes from a study of cytomegalovirus exposure and HLA in healthy donors. Broader study findings: Among TCR sequences, most were rare, though some public TCRs appeared in many donors. Some TCR beta chains (around 180 of them) were listed as cytomegalovirus-associated.

Some clones are missing from TCRdb's copy, which holds only in-frame ones; the method was immunoSEQ multiplex PCR. The sample records around 400,000 clones, roughly 88% being singletons. With respect to this clone: Antigen specificity is unknown.

V was pared by 4 bases and J by 3 bases, with 5 bases of the junction left unmatched. The CDR3 spans 14 residues. Germline V gene data show CDR1 as SGDLS and CDR2 as YYNGEE. Sequencing used PBMCs. The clonotype originates from a woman younger than 30 in good health and CMV-seronegative. V usage is TRBV9 and J usage is TRBJ2-3; 7 nucleotides align to TRBD2. The CDR3: CASSPSGSTDTQYF. In DNA, the CDR3 is TGTGCCAGCAGCCCTAGCGGTTCAACAGATACGCAGTATTTT.